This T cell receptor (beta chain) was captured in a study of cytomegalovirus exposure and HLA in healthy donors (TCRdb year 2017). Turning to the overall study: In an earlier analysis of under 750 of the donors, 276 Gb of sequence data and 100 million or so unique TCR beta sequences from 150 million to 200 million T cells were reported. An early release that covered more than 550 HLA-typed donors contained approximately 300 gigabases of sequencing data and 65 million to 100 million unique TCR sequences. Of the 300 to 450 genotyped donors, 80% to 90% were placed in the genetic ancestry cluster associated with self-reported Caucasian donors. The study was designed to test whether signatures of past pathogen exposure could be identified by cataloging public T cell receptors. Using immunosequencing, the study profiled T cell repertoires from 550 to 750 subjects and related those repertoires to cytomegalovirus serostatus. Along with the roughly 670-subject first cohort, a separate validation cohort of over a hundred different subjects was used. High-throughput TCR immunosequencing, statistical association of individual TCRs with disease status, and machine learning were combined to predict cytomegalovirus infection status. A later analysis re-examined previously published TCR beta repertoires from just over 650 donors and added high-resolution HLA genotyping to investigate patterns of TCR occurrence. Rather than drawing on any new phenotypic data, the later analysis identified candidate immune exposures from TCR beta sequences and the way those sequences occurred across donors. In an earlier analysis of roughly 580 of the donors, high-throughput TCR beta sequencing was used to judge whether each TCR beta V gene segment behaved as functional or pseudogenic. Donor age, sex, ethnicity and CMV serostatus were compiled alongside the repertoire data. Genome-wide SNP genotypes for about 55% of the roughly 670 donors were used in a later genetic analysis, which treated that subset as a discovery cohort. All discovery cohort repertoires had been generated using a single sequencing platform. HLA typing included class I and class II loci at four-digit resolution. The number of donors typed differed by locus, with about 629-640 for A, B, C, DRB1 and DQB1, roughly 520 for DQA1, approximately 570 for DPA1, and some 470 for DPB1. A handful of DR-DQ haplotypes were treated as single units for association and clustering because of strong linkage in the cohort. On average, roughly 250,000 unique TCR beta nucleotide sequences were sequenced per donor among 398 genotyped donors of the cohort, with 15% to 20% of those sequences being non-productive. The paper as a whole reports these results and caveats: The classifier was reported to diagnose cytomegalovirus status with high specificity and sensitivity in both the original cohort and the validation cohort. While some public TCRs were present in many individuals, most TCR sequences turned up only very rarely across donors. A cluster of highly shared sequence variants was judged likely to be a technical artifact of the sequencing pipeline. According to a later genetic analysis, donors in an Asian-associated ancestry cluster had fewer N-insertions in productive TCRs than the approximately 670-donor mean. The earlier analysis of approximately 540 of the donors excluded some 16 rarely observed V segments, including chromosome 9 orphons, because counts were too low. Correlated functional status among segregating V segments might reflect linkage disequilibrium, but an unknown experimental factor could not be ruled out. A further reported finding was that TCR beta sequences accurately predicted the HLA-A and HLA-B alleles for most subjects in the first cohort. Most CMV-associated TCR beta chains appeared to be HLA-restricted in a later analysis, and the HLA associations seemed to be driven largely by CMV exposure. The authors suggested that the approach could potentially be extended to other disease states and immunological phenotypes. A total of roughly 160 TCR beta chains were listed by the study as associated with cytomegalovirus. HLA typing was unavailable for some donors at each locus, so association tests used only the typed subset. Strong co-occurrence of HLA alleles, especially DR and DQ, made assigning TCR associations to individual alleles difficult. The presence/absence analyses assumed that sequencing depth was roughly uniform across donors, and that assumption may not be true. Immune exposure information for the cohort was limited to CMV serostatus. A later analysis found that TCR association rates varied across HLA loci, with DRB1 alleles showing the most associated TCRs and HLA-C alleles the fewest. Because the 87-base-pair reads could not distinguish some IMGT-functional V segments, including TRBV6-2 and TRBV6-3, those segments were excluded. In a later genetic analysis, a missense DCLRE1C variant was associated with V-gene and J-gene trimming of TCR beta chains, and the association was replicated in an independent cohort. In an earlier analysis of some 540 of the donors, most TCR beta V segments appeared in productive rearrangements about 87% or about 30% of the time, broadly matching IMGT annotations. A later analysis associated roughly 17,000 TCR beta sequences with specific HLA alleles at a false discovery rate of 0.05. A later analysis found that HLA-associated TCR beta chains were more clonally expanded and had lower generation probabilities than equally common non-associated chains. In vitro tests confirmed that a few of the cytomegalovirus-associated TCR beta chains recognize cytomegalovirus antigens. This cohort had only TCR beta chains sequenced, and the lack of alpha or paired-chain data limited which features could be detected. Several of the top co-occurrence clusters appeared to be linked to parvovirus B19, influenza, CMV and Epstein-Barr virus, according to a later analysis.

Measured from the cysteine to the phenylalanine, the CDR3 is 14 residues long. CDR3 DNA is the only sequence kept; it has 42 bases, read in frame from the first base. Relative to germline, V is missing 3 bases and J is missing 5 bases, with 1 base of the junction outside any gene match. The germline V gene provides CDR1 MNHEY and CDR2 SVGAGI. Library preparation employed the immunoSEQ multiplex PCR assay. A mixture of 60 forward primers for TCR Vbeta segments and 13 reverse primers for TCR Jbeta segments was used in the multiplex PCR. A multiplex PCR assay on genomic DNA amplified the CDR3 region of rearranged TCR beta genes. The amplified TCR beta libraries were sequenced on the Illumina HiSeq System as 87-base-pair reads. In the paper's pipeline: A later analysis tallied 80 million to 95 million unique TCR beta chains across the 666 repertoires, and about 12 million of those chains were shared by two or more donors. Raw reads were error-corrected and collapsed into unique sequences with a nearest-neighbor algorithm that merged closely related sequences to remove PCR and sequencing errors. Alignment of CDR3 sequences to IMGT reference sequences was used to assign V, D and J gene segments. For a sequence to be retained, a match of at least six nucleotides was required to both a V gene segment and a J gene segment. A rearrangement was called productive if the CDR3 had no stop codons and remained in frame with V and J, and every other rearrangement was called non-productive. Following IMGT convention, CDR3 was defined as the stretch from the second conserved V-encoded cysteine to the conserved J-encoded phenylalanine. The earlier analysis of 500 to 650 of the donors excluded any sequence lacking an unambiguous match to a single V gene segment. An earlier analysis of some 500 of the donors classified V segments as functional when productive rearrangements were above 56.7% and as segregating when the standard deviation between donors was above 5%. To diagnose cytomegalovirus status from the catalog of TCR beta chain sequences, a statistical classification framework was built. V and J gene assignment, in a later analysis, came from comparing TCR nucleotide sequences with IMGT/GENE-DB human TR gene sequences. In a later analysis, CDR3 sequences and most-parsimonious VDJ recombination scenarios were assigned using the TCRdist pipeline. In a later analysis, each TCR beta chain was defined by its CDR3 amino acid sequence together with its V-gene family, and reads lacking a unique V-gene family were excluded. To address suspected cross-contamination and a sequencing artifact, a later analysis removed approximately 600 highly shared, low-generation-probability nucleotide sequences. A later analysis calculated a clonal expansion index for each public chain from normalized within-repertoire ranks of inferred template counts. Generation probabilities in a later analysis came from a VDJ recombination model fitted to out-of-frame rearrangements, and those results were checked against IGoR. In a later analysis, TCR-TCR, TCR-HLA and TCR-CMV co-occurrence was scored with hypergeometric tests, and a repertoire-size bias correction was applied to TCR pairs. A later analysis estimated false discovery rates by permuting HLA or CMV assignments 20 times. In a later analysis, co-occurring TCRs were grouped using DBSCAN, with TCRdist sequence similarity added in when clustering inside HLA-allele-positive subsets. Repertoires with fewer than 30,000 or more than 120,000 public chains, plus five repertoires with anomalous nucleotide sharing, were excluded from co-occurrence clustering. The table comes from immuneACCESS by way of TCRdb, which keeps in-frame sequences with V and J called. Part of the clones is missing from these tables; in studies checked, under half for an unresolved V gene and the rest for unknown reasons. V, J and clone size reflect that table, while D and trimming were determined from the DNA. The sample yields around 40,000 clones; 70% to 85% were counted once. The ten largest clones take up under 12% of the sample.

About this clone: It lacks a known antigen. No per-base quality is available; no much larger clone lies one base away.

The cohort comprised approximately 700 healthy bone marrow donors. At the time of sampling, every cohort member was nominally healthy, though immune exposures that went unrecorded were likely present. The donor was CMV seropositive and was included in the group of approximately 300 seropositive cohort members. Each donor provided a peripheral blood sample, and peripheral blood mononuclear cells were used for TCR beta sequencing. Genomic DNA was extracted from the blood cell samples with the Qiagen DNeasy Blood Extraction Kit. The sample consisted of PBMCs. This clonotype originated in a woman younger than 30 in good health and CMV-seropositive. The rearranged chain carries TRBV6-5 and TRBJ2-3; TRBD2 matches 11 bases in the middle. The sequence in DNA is TGTGCCAGCAGTTATACTAGCGGGAGAGATACGCAGTATTTT. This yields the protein CASSYTSGRDTQYF.